The clone carrying this T cell receptor (beta chain) has only a few counts. Antigen unknown. Treatment here: skin biopsy from PPD injection site in Mantoux-positive individual. Input was roughly 1 to 1000 ng of DNase-treated total RNA without cell sorting. The library had UMIs added by 3' ligation of an oligonucleotide to TCR cDNA. This sample was taken from a study of naive and memory T cell subsets. Study-wide points: Delayed type IV hypersensitivity infiltration was taken to explain higher tuberculin-site TCR counts. Reportedly, tuberculin skin test sites gave far more TCRs than other biopsies.

Blood and skin TCR RNA was reverse transcribed with alpha and beta constant primers. Ligated cDNA underwent four rounds of PCR with nested alpha and beta constant region primers and SP2. MiXCR, run by TCRdb on the UMI-ligation and nested PCR reads, gives a single entry per CDR3 protein. The sample consists of 17,000 or so distinct CDR3 sequences, approximately 9.7% of them appearing once. Sequenced material: skin, taken from a tuberculin skin test site. This TCR was recovered from an adult in good health.

The CDR3 region has the DNA TGTGCCAGCAGTCCAGGGTTGGGATGGAATGAGCAGTTCTTC. This gives the protein CASSPGLGWNEQFF. The chain has TRBV7-2 and TRBJ2-1; TRBD1 is a possible D gene (5 bases). Germline V gene data show CDR1 as SGHTA and CDR2 as FQGNSA. This CDR3 is built from 14 residues. Trimming took 6 bases from V and 7 from J, leaving 16 bases between them. The full variable domain, with the rest looked up from reference TRBV7-2 and TRBJ2-1, is GAGVSQSPSNKVTEKGKDVELRCDPISGHTALYWYRQSLGQGLEFLIYFQGNSAPDKSGLPSDRFSAERTGGSVSTLTIQRTQQEDSAVYLCASSPGLGWNEQFFGPGTRLTVL.